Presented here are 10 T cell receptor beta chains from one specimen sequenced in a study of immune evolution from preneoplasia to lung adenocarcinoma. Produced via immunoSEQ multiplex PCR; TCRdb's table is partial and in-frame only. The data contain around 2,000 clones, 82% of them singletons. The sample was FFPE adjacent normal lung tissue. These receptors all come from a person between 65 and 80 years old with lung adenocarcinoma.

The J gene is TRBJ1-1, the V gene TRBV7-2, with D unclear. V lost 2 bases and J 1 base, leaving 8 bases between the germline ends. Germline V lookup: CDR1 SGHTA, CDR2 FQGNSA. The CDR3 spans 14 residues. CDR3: CASSLKPANTEAFF. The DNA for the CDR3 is TGTGCCAGCAGCTTAAAGCCAGCGAACACTGAAGCTTTCTTT.

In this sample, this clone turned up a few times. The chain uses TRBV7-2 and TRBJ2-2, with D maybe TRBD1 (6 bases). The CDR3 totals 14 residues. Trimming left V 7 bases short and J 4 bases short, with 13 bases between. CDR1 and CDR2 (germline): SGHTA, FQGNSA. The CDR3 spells CASILTGFTGELFF. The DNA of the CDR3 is TGTGCCAGCATACTAACAGGGTTCACCGGGGAGCTGTTTTTT.

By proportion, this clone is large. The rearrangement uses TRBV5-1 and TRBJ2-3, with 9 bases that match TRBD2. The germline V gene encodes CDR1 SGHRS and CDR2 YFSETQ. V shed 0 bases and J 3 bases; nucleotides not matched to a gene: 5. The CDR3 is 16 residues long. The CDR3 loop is CASSLGHAGGTDTQYF. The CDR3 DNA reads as TGCGCCAGCAGCTTGGGGCACGCGGGAGGGACAGATACGCAGTATTTT.

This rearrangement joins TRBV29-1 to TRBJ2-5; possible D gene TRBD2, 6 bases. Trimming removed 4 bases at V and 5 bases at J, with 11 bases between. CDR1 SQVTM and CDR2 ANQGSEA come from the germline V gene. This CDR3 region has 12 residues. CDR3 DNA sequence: TGCAGCGTTGGGCAGGGAGGTGAGACCCAGTACTTC. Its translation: CSVGQGGETQYF. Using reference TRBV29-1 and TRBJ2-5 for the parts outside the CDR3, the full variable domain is SAVISQKPSRDICQRGTSLTIQCQVDSQVTMMFWYRQQPGQSLTLIATANQGSEATYESGFVIDKFPISRPNLTFSTLTVSNMSPEDSSIYLCSVGQGGETQYFGPGTRLLVL.

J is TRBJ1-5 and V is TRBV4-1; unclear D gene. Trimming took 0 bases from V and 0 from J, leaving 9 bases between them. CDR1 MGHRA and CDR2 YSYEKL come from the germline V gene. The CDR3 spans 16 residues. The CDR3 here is CASSQDGGYSNQPQHF. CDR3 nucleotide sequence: TGCGCCAGCAGCCAAGATGGTGGTTATAGCAATCAGCCCCAGCATTTT.

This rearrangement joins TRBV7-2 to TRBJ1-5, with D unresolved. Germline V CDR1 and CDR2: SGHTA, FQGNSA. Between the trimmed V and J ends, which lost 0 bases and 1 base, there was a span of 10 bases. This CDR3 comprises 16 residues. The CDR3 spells CASSLAGAESNQPQHF. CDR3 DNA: TGTGCCAGCAGCTTAGCAGGAGCTGAGAGCAATCAGCCCCAGCATTTT.

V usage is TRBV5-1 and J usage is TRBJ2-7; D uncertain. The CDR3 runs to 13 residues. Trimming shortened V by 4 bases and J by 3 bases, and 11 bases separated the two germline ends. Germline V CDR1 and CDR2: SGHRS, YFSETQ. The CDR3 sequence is CASSPTGDYEQYF. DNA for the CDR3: TGCGCCAGCAGCCCGACGGGTGACTACGAGCAGTACTTC. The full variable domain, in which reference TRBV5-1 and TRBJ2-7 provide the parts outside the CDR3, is KAGVTQTPRYLIKTRGQQVTLSCSPISGHRSVSWYQQTPGQGLQFLFEYFSETQRNKGNFPGRFSGRQFSNSRSEMNVSTLELGDSALYLCASSPTGDYEQYFGPGTRLTVT.

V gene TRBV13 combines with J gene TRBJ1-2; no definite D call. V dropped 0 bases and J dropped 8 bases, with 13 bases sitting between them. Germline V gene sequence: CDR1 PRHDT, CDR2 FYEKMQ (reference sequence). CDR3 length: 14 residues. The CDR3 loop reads CASSLGRSWEGYTF. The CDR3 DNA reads TGTGCCAGCAGCTTAGGCAGGAGCTGGGAGGGCTACACCTTC.

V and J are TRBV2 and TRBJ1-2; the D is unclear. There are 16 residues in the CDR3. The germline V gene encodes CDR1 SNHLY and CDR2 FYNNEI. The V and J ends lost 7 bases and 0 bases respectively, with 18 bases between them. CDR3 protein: CASIGRPLYSNYGYTF. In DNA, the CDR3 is TGTGCCAGCATAGGGAGGCCCCTGTATTCTAACTATGGCTACACCTTC.

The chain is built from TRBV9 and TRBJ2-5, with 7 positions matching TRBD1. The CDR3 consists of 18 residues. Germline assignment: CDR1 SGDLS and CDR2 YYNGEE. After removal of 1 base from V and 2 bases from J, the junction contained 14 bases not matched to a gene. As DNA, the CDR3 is TGTGCCAGCAGCGTACCATCAAGAAGGGGGCAGATACAAGAGACCCAGTACTTC. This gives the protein CASSVPSRRGQIQETQYF.